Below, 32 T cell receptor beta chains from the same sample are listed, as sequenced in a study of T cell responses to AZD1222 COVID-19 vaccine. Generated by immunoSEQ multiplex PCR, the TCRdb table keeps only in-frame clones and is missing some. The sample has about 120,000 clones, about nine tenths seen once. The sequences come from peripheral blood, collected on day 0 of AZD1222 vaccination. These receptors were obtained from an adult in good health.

CDR3 region: CASSWTEGGEAFF. As DNA, the CDR3 is TGCGCCAGCAGCTGGACAGAAGGGGGTGAAGCTTTCTTT. The chain links TRBV10-1 to TRBJ1-1; tentatively, D is TRBD1 (6 bases). CDR1 and CDR2 (germline): WNHNN, SYGVQD (reference sequence). Deletions cut 6 bases from V and 7 bases from J, with 15 bases between. This CDR3 is built from 13 residues.

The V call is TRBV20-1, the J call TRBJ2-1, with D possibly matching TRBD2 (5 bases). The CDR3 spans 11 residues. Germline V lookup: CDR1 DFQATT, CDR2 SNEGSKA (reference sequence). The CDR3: CRALLGDEQFF. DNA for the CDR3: TGCAGGGCCCTACTAGGAGATGAGCAGTTCTTC.

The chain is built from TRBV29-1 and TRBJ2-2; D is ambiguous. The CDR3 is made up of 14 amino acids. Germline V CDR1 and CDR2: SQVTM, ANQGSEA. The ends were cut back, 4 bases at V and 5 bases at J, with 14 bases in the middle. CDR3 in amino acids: CSVAPAKTTGELFF. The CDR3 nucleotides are TGCAGCGTTGCCCCAGCGAAGACAACCGGGGAGCTGTTTTTT.

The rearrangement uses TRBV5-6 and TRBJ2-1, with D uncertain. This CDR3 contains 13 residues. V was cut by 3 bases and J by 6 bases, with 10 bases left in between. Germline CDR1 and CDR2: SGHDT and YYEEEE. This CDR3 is CASSSDPRNEQFF. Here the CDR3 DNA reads TGTGCCAGCAGCTCCGACCCTCGCAATGAGCAGTTCTTC.

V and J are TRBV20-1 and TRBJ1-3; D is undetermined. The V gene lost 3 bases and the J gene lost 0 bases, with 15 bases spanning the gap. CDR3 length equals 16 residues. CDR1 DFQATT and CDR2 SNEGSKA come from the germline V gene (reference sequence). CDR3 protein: CSASRQFGVSGNTIYF. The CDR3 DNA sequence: TGCAGTGCTAGTCGACAATTTGGGGTCTCTGGAAACACCATATATTTT.

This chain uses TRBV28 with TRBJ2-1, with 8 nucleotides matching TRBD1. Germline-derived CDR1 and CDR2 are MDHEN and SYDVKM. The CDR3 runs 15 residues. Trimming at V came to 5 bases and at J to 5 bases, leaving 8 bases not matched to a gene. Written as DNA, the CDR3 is TGTGCCAGCAGTCTTCCAGGGGGCGTGGACAATGAGCAGTTCTTC. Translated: CASSLPGGVDNEQFF.

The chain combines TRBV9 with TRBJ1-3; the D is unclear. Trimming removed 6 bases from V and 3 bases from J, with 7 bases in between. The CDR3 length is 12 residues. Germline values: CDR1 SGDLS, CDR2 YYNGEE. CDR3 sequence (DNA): TGTGCCAGCAATACCATTGGAAACACCATATATTTT. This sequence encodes CASNTIGNTIYF. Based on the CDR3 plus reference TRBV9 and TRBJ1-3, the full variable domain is DSGVTQTPKHLITATGQRVTLRCSPRSGDLSVYWYQQSLDQGLQFLIQYYNGEERAKGNILERFSAQQFPDLHSELNLSSLELGDSALYFCASNTIGNTIYFGEGSWLTVV.

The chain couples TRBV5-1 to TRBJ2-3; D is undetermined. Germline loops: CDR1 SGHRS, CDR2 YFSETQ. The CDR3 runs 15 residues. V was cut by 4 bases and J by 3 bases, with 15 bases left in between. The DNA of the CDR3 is TGCGCCAGCAGCCCCTTCCTGAGAAGTACAGATACGCAGTATTTT. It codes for CASSPFLRSTDTQYF.

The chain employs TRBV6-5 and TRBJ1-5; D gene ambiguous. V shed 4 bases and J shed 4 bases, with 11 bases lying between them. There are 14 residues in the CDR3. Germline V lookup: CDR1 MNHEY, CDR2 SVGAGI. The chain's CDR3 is CASSSNSLNQPQHF. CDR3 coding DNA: TGTGCCAGCAGTTCGAACAGCTTAAATCAGCCCCAGCATTTT.

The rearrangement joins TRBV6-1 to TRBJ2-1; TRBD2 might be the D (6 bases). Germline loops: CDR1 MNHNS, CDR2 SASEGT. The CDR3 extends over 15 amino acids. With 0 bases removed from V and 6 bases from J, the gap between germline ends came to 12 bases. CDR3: CASSEATSRANEQFF. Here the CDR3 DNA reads TGTGCCAGCAGTGAAGCTACTAGCCGGGCCAATGAGCAGTTCTTC.

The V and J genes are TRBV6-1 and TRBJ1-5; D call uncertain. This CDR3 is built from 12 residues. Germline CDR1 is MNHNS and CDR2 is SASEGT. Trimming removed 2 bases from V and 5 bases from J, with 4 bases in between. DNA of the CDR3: TGTGCCAGCAGTGAACGAGATCAGCCCCAGCATTTT. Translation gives CASSERDQPQHF.

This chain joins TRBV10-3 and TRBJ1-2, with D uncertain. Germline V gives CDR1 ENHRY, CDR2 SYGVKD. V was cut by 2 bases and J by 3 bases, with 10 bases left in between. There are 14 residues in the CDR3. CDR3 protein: CAISEGYPDYGYTF. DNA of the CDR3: TGTGCCATCAGTGAGGGTTATCCAGACTATGGCTACACCTTC.

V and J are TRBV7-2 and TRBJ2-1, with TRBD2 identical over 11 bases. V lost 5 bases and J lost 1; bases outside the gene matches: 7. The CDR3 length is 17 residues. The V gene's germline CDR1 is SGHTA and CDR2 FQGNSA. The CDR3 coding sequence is TGTGCCAGCAGCACCCCGACTAGCGGGAAATCCTACAATGAGCAGTTCTTC. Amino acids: CASSTPTSGKSYNEQFF.

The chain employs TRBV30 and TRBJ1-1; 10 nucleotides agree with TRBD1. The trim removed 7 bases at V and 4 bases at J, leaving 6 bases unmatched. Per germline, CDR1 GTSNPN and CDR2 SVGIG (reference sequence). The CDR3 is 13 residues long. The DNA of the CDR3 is TGTGCCTTAAGACAGGGGGCAGGCACTGAAGCTTTCTTT. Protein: CALRQGAGTEAFF.

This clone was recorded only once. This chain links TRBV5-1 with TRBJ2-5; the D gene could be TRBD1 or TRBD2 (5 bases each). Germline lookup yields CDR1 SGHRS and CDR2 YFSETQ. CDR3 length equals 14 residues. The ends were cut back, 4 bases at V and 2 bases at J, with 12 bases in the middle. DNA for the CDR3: TGCGCCAGCAGCCTTACTGGGGGACAAGAGACCCAGTACTTC. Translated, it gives CASSLTGGQETQYF.

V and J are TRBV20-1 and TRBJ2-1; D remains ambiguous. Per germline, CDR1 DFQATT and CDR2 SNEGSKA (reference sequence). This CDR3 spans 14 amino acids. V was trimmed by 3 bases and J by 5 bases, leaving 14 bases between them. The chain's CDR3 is CSASRYSLNNEQFF. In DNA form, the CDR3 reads TGCAGTGCTAGTAGGTACTCCTTGAACAATGAGCAGTTCTTC.

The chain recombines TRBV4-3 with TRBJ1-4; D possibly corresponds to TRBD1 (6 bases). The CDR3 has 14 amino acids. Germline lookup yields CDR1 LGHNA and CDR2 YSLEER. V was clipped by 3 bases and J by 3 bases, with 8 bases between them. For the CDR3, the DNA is TGCGCCAGCAGCCACAGGGGCCCTAATGAAAAACTGTTTTTT. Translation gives CASSHRGPNEKLFF.

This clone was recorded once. The CDR3 DNA is TGTGCCTGGGGACAGGGGACGACAACTAATGAAAAACTGTTTTTT. This encodes CAWGQGTTTNEKLFF. J is TRBJ1-4 and V is TRBV30, with 9 nucleotides matching TRBD1. V gave up 5 bases and J gave up 0 bases; unmatched junction bases: 4. The CDR3 contains 15 residues. CDR1 is GTSNPN and CDR2 is SVGIG in the germline V gene (reference sequence).

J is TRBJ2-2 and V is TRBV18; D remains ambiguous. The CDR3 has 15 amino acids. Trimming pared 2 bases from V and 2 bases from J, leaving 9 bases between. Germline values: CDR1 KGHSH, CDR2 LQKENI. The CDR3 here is CASSPVPTNTGELFF. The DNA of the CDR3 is TGTGCCAGCTCACCAGTCCCGACAAACACCGGGGAGCTGTTTTTT.

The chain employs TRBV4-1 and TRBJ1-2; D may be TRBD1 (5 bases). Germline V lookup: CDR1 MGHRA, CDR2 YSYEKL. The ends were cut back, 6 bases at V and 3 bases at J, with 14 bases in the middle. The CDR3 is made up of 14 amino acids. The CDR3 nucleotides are TGCGCCAGCAGGACTCCTGGGACGGACTATGGCTACACCTTC. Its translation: CASRTPGTDYGYTF.

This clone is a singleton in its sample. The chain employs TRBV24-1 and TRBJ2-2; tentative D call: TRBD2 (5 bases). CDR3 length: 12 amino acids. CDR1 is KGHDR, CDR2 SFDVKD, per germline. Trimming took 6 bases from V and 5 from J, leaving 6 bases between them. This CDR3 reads CATSRGTGELFF. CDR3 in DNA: TGTGCCACCAGTCGGGGTACCGGGGAGCTGTTTTTT.

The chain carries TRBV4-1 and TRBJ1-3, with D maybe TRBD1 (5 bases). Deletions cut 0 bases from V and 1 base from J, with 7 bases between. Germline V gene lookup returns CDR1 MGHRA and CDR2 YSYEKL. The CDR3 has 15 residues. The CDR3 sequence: CASSQEQVSGNTIYF. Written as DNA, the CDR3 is TGCGCCAGCAGCCAAGAACAGGTTTCTGGAAACACCATATATTTT.

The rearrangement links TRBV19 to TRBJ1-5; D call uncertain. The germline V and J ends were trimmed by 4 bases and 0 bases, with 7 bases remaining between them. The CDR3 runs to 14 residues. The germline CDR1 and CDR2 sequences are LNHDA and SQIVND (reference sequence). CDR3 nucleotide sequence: TGTGCCAGTAGTAAGGCCAGTAGCAATCAGCCCCAGCATTTT. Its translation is CASSKASSNQPQHF.

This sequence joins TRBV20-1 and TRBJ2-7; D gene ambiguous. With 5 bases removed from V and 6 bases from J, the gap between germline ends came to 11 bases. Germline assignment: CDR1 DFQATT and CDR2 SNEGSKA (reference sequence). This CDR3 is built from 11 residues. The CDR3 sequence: CSALVGREQYF. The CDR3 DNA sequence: TGCAGTGCTCTTGTCGGTCGCGAGCAGTACTTC.

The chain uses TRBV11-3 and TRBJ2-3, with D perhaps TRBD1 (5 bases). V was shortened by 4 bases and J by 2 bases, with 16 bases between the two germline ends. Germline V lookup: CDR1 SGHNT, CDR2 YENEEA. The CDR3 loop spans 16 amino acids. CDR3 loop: CASSSGVGPNTDTQYF. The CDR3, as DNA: TGTGCCAGCAGCTCAGGTGTGGGGCCAAACACAGATACGCAGTATTTT.

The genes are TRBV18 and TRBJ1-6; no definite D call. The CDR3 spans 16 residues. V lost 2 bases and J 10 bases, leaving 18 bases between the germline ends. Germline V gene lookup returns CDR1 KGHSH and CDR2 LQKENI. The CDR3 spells CASSPSEARSGSPLHF. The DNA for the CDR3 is TGTGCCAGCTCACCATCGGAGGCACGGTCTGGCTCACCCCTCCACTTT.

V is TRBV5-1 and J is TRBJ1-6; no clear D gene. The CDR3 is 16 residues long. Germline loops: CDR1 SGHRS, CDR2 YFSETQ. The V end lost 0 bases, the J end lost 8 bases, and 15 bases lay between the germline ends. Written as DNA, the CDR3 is TGCGCCAGCAGCTTGGCTGGCCTTCACGGCGATTCACCCCTCCACTTT. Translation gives CASSLAGLHGDSPLHF.

In nucleotides, the CDR3 is TGTGCCAGCAGTGTGGAGGGGAAAGATCAGCCCCAGCATTTT. As protein: CASSVEGKDQPQHF. This chain joins TRBV2 and TRBJ1-5; D perhaps matches TRBD1 (5 bases). Between the trimmed V and J ends, which lost 4 bases and 5 bases, there was a span of 12 bases. This CDR3 contains 14 residues. Germline CDR1 SNHLY, CDR2 FYNNEI.

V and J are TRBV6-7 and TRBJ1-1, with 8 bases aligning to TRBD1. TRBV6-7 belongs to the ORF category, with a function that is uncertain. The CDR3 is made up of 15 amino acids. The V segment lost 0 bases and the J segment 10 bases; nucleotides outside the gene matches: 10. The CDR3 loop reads CASSYSSGQGFRAFF. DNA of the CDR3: TGTGCCAGCAGTTACTCTAGCGGACAGGGCTTTAGAGCTTTCTTT.

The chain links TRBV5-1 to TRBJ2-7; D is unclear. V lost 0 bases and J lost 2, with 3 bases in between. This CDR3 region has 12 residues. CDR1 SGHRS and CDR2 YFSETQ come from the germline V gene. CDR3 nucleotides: TGCGCCAGCAGCTTGGCCGCCTACGAGCAGTACTTC. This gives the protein CASSLAAYEQYF.

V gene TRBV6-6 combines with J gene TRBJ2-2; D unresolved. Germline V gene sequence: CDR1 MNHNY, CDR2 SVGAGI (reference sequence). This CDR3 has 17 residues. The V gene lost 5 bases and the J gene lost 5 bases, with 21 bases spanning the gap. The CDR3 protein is CASSRTDPILYTGELFF. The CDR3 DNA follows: TGTGCCAGCAGTCGGACCGATCCCATTCTATATACCGGGGAGCTGTTTTTT.

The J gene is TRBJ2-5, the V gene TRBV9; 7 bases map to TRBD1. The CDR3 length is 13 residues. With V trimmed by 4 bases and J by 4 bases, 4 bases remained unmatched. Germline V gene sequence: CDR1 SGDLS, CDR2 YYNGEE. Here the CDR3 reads CASSSDRAETQYF. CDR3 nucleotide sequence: TGTGCCAGCAGCTCTGACAGGGCAGAGACCCAGTACTTC.